Listed below are T cell receptor beta chains from one sample, sequenced in a study of blood T cell repertoires in COVID-19. Sequenced by immunoSEQ multiplex PCR; TCRdb stores in-frame clones only, minus some. Altogether 200,000 to 250,000 clones are present, under 85% being singletons, with the ten largest covering less than 2%. The sequenced sample consisted of PBMCs or T cells enriched from blood (not recorded which). The receptors stem from a man aged 60 to 75 who had recovered from COVID-19. Both conserved end residues are part of each CDR3. D genes are given only for firm matches. For some rows the clone size is stated as once, few or many, or as a class when expanded; others skip it.

>TRBJ1-3|TRBV9|-|-
TGTGCCAGCAGCGTCGCAGGGGATGGAAACACCATATATTTT
CASSVAGDGNTIYF
>TRBJ2-2|TRBV19|TRBD1|-
TGTGCCAGTAGTACCGGGGGACAGGCGGCCGGGGAGCTGTTTTTT
CASSTGGQAAGELFF
>TRBJ2-3|TRBV11-3|-|-
TGTGCCAGCAGCTTAGGCGGGTACACAGATACGCAGTATTTT
CASSLGGYTDTQYF
>TRBJ2-2|TRBV6-5|TRBD1|-
TGTGCCAGCAGGGAGACAGGGCGGACCGGGGAGCTGTTTTTT
CASRETGRTGELFF
>TRBJ1-3|TRBV18|-|-
TGTGCCAGCTCACCGAACCAGGGGTCTGGAAACACCATATATTTT
CASSPNQGSGNTIYF
>TRBJ1-6|TRBV3-1/TRBV3-2|TRBD1|many
TGTGCCAGCAGCCTCACAGGGGGCTCGCTTAATTCACCCCTCCACTTT
CASSLTGGSLNSPLHF
>TRBJ2-7|TRBV6-2/TRBV6-3|TRBD1|-
TGTGCCAGCAGCACCCTTGGGACAGGAGGGTCCTACGAGCAGTACTTC
CASSTLGTGGSYEQYF
>TRBJ2-5|TRBV30|-|once
TGTGCCTGGAGCTTCCGGGGAGAGACCCAGTACTTC
CAWSFRGETQYF
>TRBJ2-1|TRBV4-1|TRBD1|-
TGCGCCAGCAGCCTATCGAGGACAGGGTACAATGAGCAGTTCTTC
CASSLSRTGYNEQFF
>TRBJ2-3|TRBV19|-|once
TGTGCCAGTAGTCGGGGTTACACAGATACGCAGTATTTT
CASSRGYTDTQYF
>TRBJ2-1|TRBV30|TRBD1|-
TGTGCCTGGTGGACAGGGTACAATGAGCAGTTCTTC
CAWWTGYNEQFF
>TRBJ2-7|TRBV5-1|TRBD1|-
TGCGCCAGCAGCTTGGCCGAGGACAGGGGTTACGAGCAGTACTTC
CASSLAEDRGYEQYF
>TRBJ1-5|TRBV6-5|-|-
TGTGCCAGCAGCTCCGTCAGAAACAATCAGCCCCAGCATTTT
CASSSVRNNQPQHF
>TRBJ2-3|TRBV5-4|-|-
TGTGCCAGCAGCCTGCGGGACGTGGCGGAGACGCAGTATTTT
CASSLRDVAETQYF
>TRBJ1-4|TRBV12-5|-|-
TGTGCTAGTGGTTTGGGGGCAGGAATTGAAAAACTGTTTTTT
CASGLGAGIEKLFF
>TRBJ1-1|TRBV6-5|TRBD1|-
TGTGCCAGCAGTTCCGACAGGGAGATGATCGCTGAAGCTTTCTTT
CASSSDREMIAEAFF
>TRBJ1-1|TRBV6-5|-|-
TGTGCCAGCAGCGCTCCCGGGAAAAAAACTGAAGCTTTCTTT
CASSAPGKKTEAFF
>TRBJ2-1|TRBV7-9|TRBD2|-
TGTGCCAGCAGCTTAGCTAGCGGGTACAATGAGCAGTTCTTC
CASSLASGYNEQFF
>TRBJ2-1|TRBV24-1|-|-
TGTGCCACCAGTGATACTACAGGGAGCTCCTACAATGAGCAGTTCTTC
CATSDTTGSSYNEQFF
>TRBJ2-1|TRBV3-1/TRBV3-2|TRBD1|-
TGTGCCAGCATGGGGTGGGACAGGGGCGATGAGCAGTTCTTC
CASMGWDRGDEQFF
>TRBJ2-3|TRBV7-3|TRBD1|few
TGTGCCAGCAGCCAAACAGGCCCGGGACAGGGTATGGATACGCAGTATTTT
CASSQTGPGQGMDTQYF
>TRBJ2-2|TRBV14|-|-
TGTGCCAGCAGCCAAGTGAGAGGAACCGGGGAGCTGTTTTTT
CASSQVRGTGELFF
>TRBJ1-2|TRBV5-6|TRBD1|-
TGTGCCAGCAGCTTGGTAGGGGACAGAAGGAGCTATGGCTACACCTTC
CASSLVGDRRSYGYTF
>TRBJ2-4|TRBV23-1|TRBD1|-
TGCGCCAGCAGTCAAGGAACAGGGGTAGCCAAAAACATTCAGTACTTC
CASSQGTGVAKNIQYF
>TRBJ2-1|TRBV2|TRBD2|-
TGTGCCAGGGGGGACTACTCGGATGAGCAGTTCTTC
CARGDYSDEQFF
>TRBJ2-3|TRBV10-1|-|-
TGCGCCAGCAGTGTGATCAGGGGACGCACAGATACGCAGTATTTT
CASSVIRGRTDTQYF
>TRBJ1-6|TRBV30|-|once
TGTGCCTGGAGTGTGCACACTTCACCCCTCCACTTT
CAWSVHTSPLHF
>TRBJ2-3|TRBV14|-|-
TGTGCCAGCAGCCAAGGGTGGGGCCCGGCAGATACGCAGTATTTT
CASSQGWGPADTQYF
>TRBJ1-3|TRBV7-9|TRBD1|-
TGTGCCAGCAGCCCCCGGGCAGGGGGGACCGTGACCATATATTTT
CASSPRAGGTVTIYF
>TRBJ2-1|TRBV19|-|-
TGTGCCAGTAGTGCGGCAGGGCAACCCAATGAGCAGTTCTTC
CASSAAGQPNEQFF
>TRBJ2-2|TRBV30|TRBD1|-
TGTGCCTGGAAACCCGGACAGGGGTACACCGGGGAGCTGTTTTTT
CAWKPGQGYTGELFF
>TRBJ1-5|TRBV6-2/TRBV6-3|-|few
TGTGCCAGCAGTTGGGCGTCCCATAGCAATCAGCCCCAGCATTTT
CASSWASHSNQPQHF
>TRBJ1-1|TRBV7-3|-|-
TGTGCCAGCAGCCTAAACAGGGAGGGAGAAGCTTTCTTT
CASSLNREGEAFF
>TRBJ2-7|TRBV12-5|TRBD1|-
TGTGCTAGTGGTTCTTCCCGGGACAGCAATTACGAGCAGTACTTC
CASGSSRDSNYEQYF
>TRBJ1-2|TRBV29-1|-|-
TGCAGCGTTGATTTGTTTGTGGGGGCGGGTGGCTACACCTTC
CSVDLFVGAGGYTF
>TRBJ1-1|TRBV5-4|TRBD1|few
TGTGCCAGCAGCTTGGGCACGACAGGGGATGAAGCTTTCTTT
CASSLGTTGDEAFF
>TRBJ1-1|TRBV27|-|-
TGTGCCAGCAGTTCAAGGACACCGAACACTGAAGCTTTCTTT
CASSSRTPNTEAFF
>TRBJ2-1|TRBV27|TRBD1|-
TGTGCCAGCAGTTTAGTTAGTGGCGTTGGGACAGCAAATGAGCAGTTCTTC
CASSLVSGVGTANEQFF
>TRBJ1-6|TRBV4-1|-|-
TGCGCCAGCAGCCAAGATAGGAGGGCACAGAATAATTCACCCCTCCACTTT
CASSQDRRAQNNSPLHF
>TRBJ1-1|TRBV18|-|-
TGTGCCAGCTCTCCCTTCAGGACAGCTGAAGCTTTCTTT
CASSPFRTAEAFF
>TRBJ1-2|TRBV18|-|-
TGTGCCAGCTCACCACCGCTTACAGGGCATGGCTACACCTTC
CASSPPLTGHGYTF
>TRBJ2-7|TRBV7-8|TRBD1|-
TGTGCCAGCAGCTCTACGGGACAGGGGGCTTGGCAGTACTTC
CASSSTGQGAWQYF